Each of the 30 T cell receptor beta chains below was sequenced from the same sample in a study of T cell responses to AZD1222 COVID-19 vaccine. Profiling relied on immunoSEQ multiplex PCR, and the TCRdb table lists in-frame clones only, not all of them. Of roughly 180,000 clones detected, 80% to 95% appear once; the ten largest clones hold approximately 1.7%. This sample comprised peripheral blood, obtained 28 days after the second AZD1222 dose. The receptor set was obtained from an adult who received the AZD1222 COVID-19 vaccine.

This sequence joins TRBV6-4 and TRBJ2-3, with 14 bases that match TRBD2. V trimming: 4 bases; J trimming: 3 bases; junction bases outside the gene matches: 9. Germline assignment: CDR1 MRHNA and CDR2 SNTAGT. The CDR3 spans 18 residues. For the CDR3, the DNA is TGTGCCAGCAGTGCTACGACTAGCGGGGGGGCCAGGACAGATACGCAGTATTTT. This gives the protein CASSATTSGGARTDTQYF.

The chain has TRBV21-1 and TRBJ2-5. TRBV21-1 is marked as a pseudogene. There are 16 residues in the CDR3. The DNA of the CDR3 is TGTGCCAGCAGCAAAGTAGGGCAGATTACAATAGAGACCCAGTACTTC. Amino acids: CASSKVGQITIETQYF.

This clone was observed a single time. For the CDR3, the DNA is TGTGCCAGCAGCTTGGGGCCTGACAGGGTGAGCACAGATACGCAGTATTTT. Protein sequence: CASSLGPDRVSTDTQYF. The chain carries TRBV7-8 and TRBJ2-3, with 7 bases identical to TRBD1. This CDR3 is 17 amino acids long. Germline CDR1 is SGHVS and CDR2 is FQNEAQ. V was clipped by 3 bases and J by 0 bases; unmatched bases: 9.

The gene calls are TRBV29-1 and TRBJ2-7; 11 bases agree with TRBD2. Germline CDR1 SQVTM, CDR2 ANQGSEA. The V segment lost 3 bases and the J segment 2 bases; nucleotides outside the gene matches: 6. This CDR3 spans 15 amino acids. CDR3 amino acids: CSVESGTSGAYEQYF. In DNA form, the CDR3 reads TGCAGCGTTGAGAGCGGGACTAGCGGAGCCTACGAGCAGTACTTC.

The V gene is TRBV4-3, the J gene TRBJ1-1; TRBD1 aligns across 12 bases. Looked up from germline, CDR1 is LGHNA and CDR2 is YSLEER. CDR3 length equals 19 residues. Trimming removed 0 bases from V and 6 bases from J; junction bases left unmatched: 14. The CDR3: CASSQETGQGASIVPEAFF. The CDR3 DNA sequence: TGCGCCAGCAGCCAAGAAACGGGACAGGGGGCGTCTATTGTCCCTGAAGCTTTCTTT.

The chain combines TRBV5-1 with TRBJ2-1, with 12 bases matching TRBD2. Trimming cost V 1 base and J 6 bases; bases outside gene matches: 2. CDR3 length: 15 amino acids. Germline CDR1 SGHRS, CDR2 YFSETQ. The CDR3 DNA reads TGCGCCAGCAGCTTGCGACTAGCGGGAGTCAATGAGCAGTTCTTC. This codes for CASSLRLAGVNEQFF.

This clone occurred once. The chain joins TRBV11-2 to TRBJ1-5; D unresolved. The CDR3 has 15 amino acids. In germline, CDR1 is SGHAT, CDR2 FQNNGV. V was pared by 3 bases and J by 0 bases, with 9 bases between. The CDR3 protein is CASSFGGGSNQPQHF. DNA of the CDR3: TGTGCCAGCAGCTTTGGTGGTGGTAGCAATCAGCCCCAGCATTTT.

The rearrangement uses TRBV7-2 and TRBJ2-7, with TRBD1 identical over 8 bases. V lost 6 bases and J lost 1; bases outside the gene matches: 8. Germline V lookup: CDR1 SGHTA, CDR2 FQGNSA. The length of the CDR3 is 15 residues. The DNA for the CDR3 is TGTGCCAGCAGTCCTACAGGGGGTTGGTCCTACGAGCAGTACTTC. Translated: CASSPTGGWSYEQYF.

The chain joins TRBV7-9 to TRBJ2-7; either TRBD1 or TRBD2 may fit D (5 bases each). The CDR3 covers 16 residues. The germline V and J ends were trimmed by 2 bases and 0 bases, with 14 bases remaining between them. The germline V gene encodes CDR1 SEHNR and CDR2 FQNEAQ (reference sequence). This chain's CDR3 is CASSLLGGRSSYEQYF. For the CDR3, the DNA is TGTGCCAGCAGCTTACTTGGGGGACGTAGCTCCTACGAGCAGTACTTC.

The chain joins TRBV2 to TRBJ2-5, with 7 bases identical to TRBD2. The germline CDR1 and CDR2 sequences are SNHLY and FYNNEI. Unmatched junction bases numbered 10, after V lost 8 bases and J lost 1 base. This CDR3 has 15 amino acids. The CDR3 sequence is CASGRGSSSQETQYF. Written as DNA, the CDR3 is TGTGCCAGCGGGCGGGGGAGCTCCTCCCAAGAGACCCAGTACTTC.

The genes are TRBV19 and TRBJ2-2, with D perhaps matching TRBD2 (5 bases). This CDR3 has 14 residues. Deletions cut 6 bases from V and 1 base from J, with 9 bases between. CDR1 LNHDA and CDR2 SQIVND come from the germline V gene (reference sequence). The CDR3 reads CASSPGRNTGELFF. CDR3 nucleotides: TGTGCCAGTAGCCCGGGAAGGAACACCGGGGAGCTGTTTTTT.

V gene TRBV19 combines with J gene TRBJ2-7, with unresolved D. Germline V gene sequence: CDR1 LNHDA, CDR2 SQIVND (reference sequence). This CDR3 is built from 14 residues. V shed 2 bases and J shed 0 bases, with 8 bases lying between them. DNA for the CDR3: TGTGCCAGTAGTATATATGGGGACTCCTACGAGCAGTACTTC. As protein: CASSIYGDSYEQYF.

The chain links TRBV4-2 to TRBJ1-5; a weak D match, TRBD1 (5 bases). Trimming stripped 1 base from V and 0 bases from J, with 10 bases between. This CDR3 spans 16 amino acids. Germline-derived CDR1 and CDR2 are LGHNA and YNFKEQ. CDR3 in amino acids: CASSQVSGNSNQPQHF. Here the CDR3 DNA reads TGTGCCAGCAGCCAAGTATCAGGGAATAGCAATCAGCCCCAGCATTTT.

This clone is a singleton in its sample. The chain links TRBV6-5 to TRBJ1-5; tentatively, D is TRBD1 (6 bases). The germline V gene encodes CDR1 MNHEY and CDR2 SVGAGI. This CDR3 has 14 residues. Trimming took off 0 bases at V and 13 bases at J, with 16 bases between the two ends. Written as DNA, the CDR3 is TGTGCCAGCAGTTACTCGAAACAGGGATTATCGCAGCATTTT. Protein sequence: CASSYSKQGLSQHF.

This clone turned up a few times. The chain is built from TRBV5-1 and TRBJ1-1; 8 bases map to TRBD1. CDR1 is SGHRS and CDR2 is YFSETQ in the germline V gene. J lost 5 bases, V lost 4 bases, and 10 bases had no gene match. The CDR3 covers 15 residues. DNA of the CDR3: TGCGCCAGCAGCCACGACAGGGGCGAAGGGACTGAAGCTTTCTTT. Protein: CASSHDRGEGTEAFF. Filled out from reference TRBV5-1 and TRBJ1-1, the complete variable domain reads KAGVTQTPRYLIKTRGQQVTLSCSPISGHRSVSWYQQTPGQGLQFLFEYFSETQRNKGNFPGRFSGRQFSNSRSEMNVSTLELGDSALYLCASSHDRGEGTEAFFGQGTRLTVV.

This rearrangement joins TRBV10-3 to TRBJ2-1, with 14 bases that match TRBD2. CDR1 and CDR2 (germline): ENHRY, SYGVKD. This CDR3 has 16 residues. V was pared by 3 bases and J by 9 bases, with 7 bases of the junction left unmatched. The CDR3 is CAISDPGLAGVVEQFF. CDR3 in DNA: TGTGCCATCAGTGATCCGGGACTAGCGGGAGTTGTTGAGCAGTTCTTC.

The chain carries TRBV27 and TRBJ1-1, with D possibly being TRBD1 (5 bases). The CDR3 extends over 13 amino acids. Germline V gene data show CDR1 as MNHEY and CDR2 as SMNVEV (reference sequence). V shed 3 bases and J shed 5 bases, with 10 bases lying between them. CDR3 loop: CASSFTGKTEAFF. CDR3 DNA sequence: TGTGCCAGCAGTTTTACAGGAAAGACTGAAGCTTTCTTT.

CDR3 amino acids: CASSEVLTSTEAFF. CDR3 DNA sequence: TGTGCCAGCAGTGAAGTTCTGACCTCCACTGAAGCTTTCTTT. This chain connects TRBV2 to TRBJ1-1; D is undetermined. The germline V gene has CDR1 SNHLY and CDR2 FYNNEI. CDR3 size: 14 residues. Trimming took 1 base from V and 4 from J, leaving 10 bases between them.

The chain links TRBV18 to TRBJ2-2, with D possibly TRBD1 on 5 matching bases. The CDR3 covers 16 residues. Per the germline V gene, CDR1 is KGHSH and CDR2 is LQKENI. V lost 1 base and J lost 0, with 9 bases in between. CDR3 DNA: TGTGCCAGCTCACCACGGGGCGGCGCGAACACCGGGGAGCTGTTTTTT. This sequence encodes CASSPRGGANTGELFF.

The chain joins TRBV5-1 to TRBJ2-7; no definite D call. CDR3 length: 15 residues. V gave up 0 bases and J gave up 1 base, with 11 bases separating them. Germline CDR1 SGHRS, CDR2 YFSETQ. Here the CDR3 reads CASSLGVGVSYEQYF. The CDR3 DNA follows: TGCGCCAGCAGCTTGGGGGTTGGAGTGTCCTACGAGCAGTACTTC.

The chain employs TRBV12-1 and TRBJ1-1; the table names TRBD1, a call not compared with the DNA. TRBV12-1 is a pseudogene segment. This CDR3 region has 17 residues. The CDR3 spells CASSPRPGQGAHLEAFF. The CDR3 region has the DNA TGTGCCAGCAGCCCCCGCCCTGGACAGGGGGCTCACTTAGAAGCTTTCTTT.

The chain combines TRBV5-1 with TRBJ2-5, with D hard to call. V was clipped by 3 bases and J by 10 bases, with 25 bases between them. CDR1 and CDR2 (germline): SGHRS, YFSETQ. The CDR3 loop spans 16 amino acids. The CDR3 protein is CASSSSTRSGQKDQYF. As DNA, the CDR3 is TGCGCCAGCAGCTCGTCTACACGGAGTGGGCAGAAGGACCAGTACTTC.

The J gene is TRBJ2-7, the V gene TRBV14, with a tentative D call TRBD1 (6 bases). The CDR3 has 14 amino acids. From germline, CDR1 is SGHDN and CDR2 FVKESK. Trimming removed 3 bases from V and 2 bases from J, with 11 bases in between. CDR3 sequence (DNA): TGTGCCAGCAGCCAGGGGGCGGTACCCTACGAGCAGTACTTC. Its protein product is CASSQGAVPYEQYF.

J is TRBJ1-3 and V is TRBV5-6, with D uncertain. Germline CDR1 and CDR2: SGHDT and YYEEEE. Trimming cost V 4 bases and J 0 bases, with 8 bases left between them. This CDR3 is 14 amino acids long. CDR3 loop: CASSVYSSGNTIYF. CDR3 nucleotides: TGTGCCAGCAGCGTATATTCCTCTGGAAACACCATATATTTT.

The V gene is TRBV11-2, the J gene TRBJ2-7; D ambiguous. The germline gives CDR1 SGHAT, CDR2 FQNNGV. Trimming took off 1 base at V and 1 base at J, with 8 bases between the two ends. This CDR3 spans 14 amino acids. CDR3 in amino acids: CASSLGFSSYEQYF. The CDR3 nucleotides are TGTGCCAGCAGCTTAGGATTCAGTTCCTACGAGCAGTACTTC. The full variable domain, rest sourced from reference TRBV11-2 and TRBJ2-7, is EAGVAQSPRYKIIEKRQSVAFWCNPISGHATLYWYQQILGQGPKLLIQFQNNGVVDDSQLPKDRFSAERLKGVDSTLKIQPAKLEDSAVYLCASSLGFSSYEQYFGPGTRLTVT.

This sequence joins TRBV3-1 (or the pseudogene TRBV3-2) and TRBJ1-2, with TRBD1 matching 10 bases. This CDR3 region has 14 residues. Germline loops: CDR1 LGHDT, CDR2 YNNKEL (reference sequence). J gave up 5 bases and V 1 base, and 1 base lay outside the gene matches. The DNA for the CDR3 is TGTGCCAGCAGCCAAGGGGGACAGGGGTATGGCTACACCTTC. Amino acids: CASSQGGQGYGYTF.

The table lists this clone with a count of one. The gene calls are TRBV7-8 and TRBJ1-2, with D perhaps TRBD1 (6 bases). CDR3 length equals 14 residues. Trimming left V 1 base short and J 8 bases short, with 14 bases between. Germline loops: CDR1 SGHVS, CDR2 FQNEAQ. The DNA for the CDR3 is TGTGCCAGCAGCTTAGTGGGGGGCCGCCTAGGCTACACCTTC. This sequence encodes CASSLVGGRLGYTF.

This clone was picked up a small number of times. This sequence joins TRBV4-2 and TRBJ2-1, with 7 bases fitting TRBD1. V lost 2 bases to trimming and J lost 0 bases; unmatched junction nucleotides: 7. Germline CDR1 reads LGHNA; CDR2 reads YNFKEQ. The CDR3 has 17 residues. The CDR3 DNA follows: TGTGCCAGCAGCCAACGAGACAGGGCTAGCTCCTACAATGAGCAGTTCTTC. It is translated as CASSQRDRASSYNEQFF.

The genes are TRBV7-9 and TRBJ1-2; 9 positions agree with TRBD1. With V trimmed by 4 bases and J by 6 bases, 6 bases remained unmatched. The CDR3 has 14 residues. The germline V gene encodes CDR1 SEHNR and CDR2 FQNEAQ (reference sequence). This CDR3 reads CASSSGQGKDGYTF. In DNA, the CDR3 is TGTGCCAGCAGCTCCGGACAGGGGAAAGATGGCTACACCTTC. The full variable domain, with the rest looked up from reference TRBV7-9 and TRBJ1-2, is DTGVSQNPRHKITKRGQNVTFRCDPISEHNRLYWYRQTLGQGPEFLTYFQNEAQLEKSRLLSDRFSAERPKGSFSTLEIQRTEQGDSAMYLCASSSGQGKDGYTFGSGTRLTVV.

A single count supports this clone. The chain joins TRBV15 to TRBJ2-5; 12 nucleotides line up with TRBD1. The CDR3 is 17 amino acids. The germline gives CDR1 LNHNV, CDR2 YYDKDF (reference sequence). Trimming took 0 bases from V and 5 from J; bases not matched to a gene: 7. The CDR3 nucleotides read TGTGCCACCAGCAGAGATGTCCCGGGACAGGGGGCGGAGACCCAGTACTTC. Translating it yields CATSRDVPGQGAETQYF.